Listed below are T cell receptor beta chains from one sample, sequenced in a study of cytomegalovirus exposure and HLA in healthy donors. Clones were read by immunoSEQ multiplex PCR, and TCRdb kept only the in-frame ones, dropping some. The data hold fewer than 85,000 clones, with around 72% observed a single time. The sample was PBMCs. The source of these receptors is a woman between 35 and 50 years old in good health and CMV-seropositive. Both conserved end residues are part of each CDR3.

>TRBJ1-1|TRBV2
CASKSGYDTEAFF
>TRBJ1-6|TRBV10-2
CASSETGGNSPLHF
>TRBJ1-1|TRBV27
CASSLTYNTEAFF
>TRBJ1-6|TRBV2
CASRVPRASSYNSPLHF
>TRBJ2-1|TRBV4-2
CASSDAPRYNEQFF
>TRBJ2-1|TRBV11-3
CASSPDRGRRNEQFF
>TRBJ2-2|TRBV6-5
CASSLTGEGTGELFF
>TRBJ2-1|TRBV19
CASSISPSGGRNNEQFF
>TRBJ1-4|TRBV5-5
CASSPVGRGTNEKLFF
>TRBJ2-3|TRBV7-3
CASSLRRPGQGVSSTDTQYF
>TRBJ2-7|TRBV6-1
CASSEAQGDTEQYF
>TRBJ1-1|TRBV6-5
CASSYFGGGTNTEAFF
>TRBJ2-2|TRBV7-8
CASSKTSGGALSTGELFF
>TRBJ2-3|TRBV11-1
CASRSAGTDTQYF
>TRBJ1-4|TRBV6-1
CASSEAESPLGKLFF
>TRBJ1-5|TRBV6-1
CASSDGVNYSNQPQHF